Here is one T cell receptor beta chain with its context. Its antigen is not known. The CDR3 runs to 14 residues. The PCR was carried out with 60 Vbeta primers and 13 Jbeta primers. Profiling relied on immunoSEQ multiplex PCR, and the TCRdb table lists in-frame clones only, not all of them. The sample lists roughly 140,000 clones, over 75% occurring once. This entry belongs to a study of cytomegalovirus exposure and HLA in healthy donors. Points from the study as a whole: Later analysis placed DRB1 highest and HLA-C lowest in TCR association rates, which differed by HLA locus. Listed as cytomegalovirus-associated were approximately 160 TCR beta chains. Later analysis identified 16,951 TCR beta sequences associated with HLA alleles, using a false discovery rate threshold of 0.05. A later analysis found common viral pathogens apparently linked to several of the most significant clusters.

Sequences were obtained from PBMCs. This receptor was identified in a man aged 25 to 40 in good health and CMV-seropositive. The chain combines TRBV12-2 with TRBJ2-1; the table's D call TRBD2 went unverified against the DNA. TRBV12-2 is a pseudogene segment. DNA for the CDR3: TGTGCAAGTCGCTCCACTTGCGGGAGCCCAGGGCAGTTCTTC. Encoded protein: CASRSTCGSPGQFF.